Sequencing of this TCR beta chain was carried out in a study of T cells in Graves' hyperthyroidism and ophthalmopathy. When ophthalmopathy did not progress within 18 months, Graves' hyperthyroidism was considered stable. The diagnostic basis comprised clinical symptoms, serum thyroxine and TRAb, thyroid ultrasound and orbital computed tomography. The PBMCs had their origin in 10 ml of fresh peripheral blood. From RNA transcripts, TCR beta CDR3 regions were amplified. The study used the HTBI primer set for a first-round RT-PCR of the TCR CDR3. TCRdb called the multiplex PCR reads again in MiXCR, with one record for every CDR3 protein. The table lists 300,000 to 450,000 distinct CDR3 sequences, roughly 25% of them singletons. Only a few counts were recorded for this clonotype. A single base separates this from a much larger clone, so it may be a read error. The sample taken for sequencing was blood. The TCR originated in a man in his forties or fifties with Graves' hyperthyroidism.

The CDR3 region is CTSSLDLGEQYF. The CDR3 DNA is TGTACCAGCAGCTTAGACTTAGGCGAGCAGTACTTC. J is TRBJ2-7 and V is TRBV7-9; unclear D gene. Germline CDR1 SEHNR, CDR2 FQNEAQ (reference sequence). This CDR3 comprises 12 residues.